This T cell receptor (beta chain) was captured by sequencing in a study of tumor-infiltrating lymphocytes in primary liver carcinoma. Study-wide results and limits: Only around 8-25% of top clones occurred in all five tumor regions. The difference in top-250-clone fraction between tumors and blood was significant, favoring tumors (p = 0.039).

Worth noting for this clonotype: What it binds is unknown.

Co-extraction of both nucleic acids (RNA and DNA) used about 19-33 mg of unsorted bulk tissue. Surgeons treated the primary liver carcinoma of the patients by surgical resection. Sampling of every tumor involved five separate regions. These included the tumor centre. The authors made TCR beta cDNA from approximately 490 ng total RNA with a constant-region primer. Construction of TCR beta libraries relied on three successive nested multiplex PCR rounds employing slightly modified ARM-PCR. MiXCR, applied by TCRdb to the multiplex PCR reads, yields one record per CDR3 protein. The sample includes 45,000 or so distinct CDR3 sequences, about three quarters of them seen just once. Input material: liver tumor tissue from sampling region 2. Documented subset: tumor region T2, inferior pole. The receptor was derived from a man between 35 and 55 years old with primary liver carcinoma and hepatitis B virus infection.

This CDR3 is CTSSRTSGRVPTYYEQYF. CDR3 nucleotides: TGTACAAGCAGTCGGACTAGCGGGAGGGTCCCCACTTATTACGAGCAGTACTTC. The chain links TRBV5-4 to TRBJ2-7; 15 bases match TRBD2. Germline V gene data show CDR1 as SGHNT and CDR2 as YYREEE (reference sequence). This CDR3 region has 18 residues.